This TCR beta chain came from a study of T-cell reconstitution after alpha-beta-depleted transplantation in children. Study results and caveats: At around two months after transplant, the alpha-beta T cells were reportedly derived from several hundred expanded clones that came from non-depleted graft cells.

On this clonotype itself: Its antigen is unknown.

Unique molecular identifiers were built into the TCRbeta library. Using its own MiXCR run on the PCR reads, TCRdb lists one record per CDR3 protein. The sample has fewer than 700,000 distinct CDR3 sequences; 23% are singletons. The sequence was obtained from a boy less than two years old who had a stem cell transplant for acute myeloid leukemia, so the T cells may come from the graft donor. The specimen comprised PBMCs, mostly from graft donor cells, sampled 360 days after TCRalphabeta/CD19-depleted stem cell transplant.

CDR3 residues: CSVRGSAEAFF. CDR3 nucleotide sequence: TGCAGCGTCCGGGGGAGCGCTGAAGCTTTCTTT. The chain has TRBV29-1 and TRBJ1-1, with a weak D call TRBD1 (5 bases). In germline, CDR1 is SQVTM, CDR2 ANQGSEA. This CDR3 comprises 11 residues. V lost 6 bases and J 6 bases, leaving 11 bases between the germline ends.